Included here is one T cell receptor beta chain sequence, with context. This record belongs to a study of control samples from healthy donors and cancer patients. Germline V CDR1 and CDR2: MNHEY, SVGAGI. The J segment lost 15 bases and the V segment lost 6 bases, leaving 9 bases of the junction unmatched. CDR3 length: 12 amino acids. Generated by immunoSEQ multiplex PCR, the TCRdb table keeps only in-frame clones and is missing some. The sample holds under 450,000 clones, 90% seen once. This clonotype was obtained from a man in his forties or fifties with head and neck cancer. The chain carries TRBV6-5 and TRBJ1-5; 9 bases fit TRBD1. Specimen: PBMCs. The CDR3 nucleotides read TGTGCCAGCAGCCCCGGGACAGGGCGTAGGCATTTT. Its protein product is CASSPGTGRRHF.